This passage covers 17 T cell receptor beta chains from one sample sequenced in a study of regulatory T cells in long-lasting Graves disease. The time point was: newly diagnosed GD, antithyroid drugs for less than 3 months. Extracted RNA from PBMCs served as the source of the TCR library. The TCR beta library used iRepertoire HTBI primers with Arm-PCR amplification of CDR3. TCRdb reprocessed the multiplex PCR reads with MiXCR, giving one entry per CDR3 protein. The table shows 410,000 or so distinct CDR3 sequences, with approximately 15% occurring only once. This sample also belongs to another study, concerning T cells in Graves' hyperthyroidism and ophthalmopathy.

This specimen was peripheral blood mononuclear cells (PBMCs), taken at new diagnosis, from a patient treated with antithyroid drugs. The source of these receptors is a woman in her 30s with Graves disease.

V is TRBV20-1 and J is TRBJ2-3; TRBD2 matches at 8 bases. V lost 6 bases to trimming and J lost 5 bases; unmatched junction nucleotides: 4. Germline V gene lookup returns CDR1 DFQATT and CDR2 SNEGSKA (reference sequence). The CDR3 consists of 12 residues. The CDR3 sequence: CSAYLAGDTQYF. CDR3 bases: TGCAGTGCCTATCTAGCGGGAGATACGCAGTATTTT.

The CDR3 coding sequence is TGTGCCAGCAATCCCTCGGGACTCCGATCGGGGGAGCAGTACTTC. It specifies CASNPSGLRSGEQYF. This chain joins TRBV27 and TRBJ2-7, with D tentatively TRBD2 (6 bases). This CDR3 is 15 amino acids long. The V end was cut by 7 bases, the J end by 7 bases, with 23 bases between. CDR1 MNHEY and CDR2 SMNVEV come from the germline V gene (reference sequence).

This sequence joins TRBV6-5 and TRBJ2-3; D is undetermined. V was shortened by 1 base and J by 2 bases, with 7 bases between the two germline ends. The CDR3 is 14 amino acids. In germline, CDR1 is MNHEY, CDR2 SVGAGI. CDR3 coding DNA: TGTGCCAGCAGTTACTGGCGGCACACAGATACGCAGTATTTT. Its translation: CASSYWRHTDTQYF.

This clonotype was seen repeatedly, ten times or more. The chain combines TRBV2 with TRBJ2-3, with 8 nucleotides matching TRBD2. Germline values: CDR1 SNHLY, CDR2 FYNNEI. With 5 bases clipped from V and 1 base from J, the junction kept 5 bases outside the gene matches. This CDR3 has 15 residues. DNA of the CDR3: TGTGCCAGCAGTAAAACTAGCGGCCGCACAGATACGCAGTATTTT. Protein: CASSKTSGRTDTQYF.

This clonotype turned up a few times. This rearrangement joins TRBV27 to TRBJ2-7, with 8 bases lining up with TRBD1. The germline V gene encodes CDR1 MNHEY and CDR2 SMNVEV (reference sequence). This CDR3 is built from 14 residues. The V segment lost 8 bases and the J segment 0 bases; nucleotides outside the gene matches: 6. Here the CDR3 DNA reads TGTGCCAGCCGAAGGGACAGGAGCTCCTACGAGCAGTACTTC. Translation: CASRRDRSSYEQYF.

This clonotype showed up many times. The CDR3 spells CSARESPRAGSGAWSSYNEQFF. The CDR3 DNA reads TGCAGTGCTAGAGAGTCCCCCAGGGCAGGTAGCGGGGCCTGGAGCTCCTACAATGAGCAGTTCTTC. This chain joins TRBV20-1 and TRBJ2-1; 8 nucleotides align to TRBD2. The CDR3 has 22 amino acids. Germline values: CDR1 DFQATT, CDR2 SNEGSKA (reference sequence). V shed 0 bases and J 0 bases; nucleotides not matched to a gene: 22.

V gene TRBV6-5 combines with J gene TRBJ1-2, with unresolved D. The CDR3 length is 13 residues. CDR1 is MNHEY, CDR2 SVGAGI, per germline. With 4 bases removed from V and 8 bases from J, the gap between germline ends came to 14 bases. In DNA, the CDR3 is TGTGCCAGCAGTTGGGAAGGATCGGGGGGCTACACCTTC. Encoded protein: CASSWEGSGGYTF.

This clonotype was seen a handful of times. In this CDR3 the conserved last residue, phenylalanine or tryptophan, is missing, so a read error is likely. The chain employs TRBV20-1 and TRBJ2-2; tentatively, D is TRBD1 (6 bases). The CDR3 length is 14 residues. The germline V and J ends were trimmed by 6 bases and 2 bases, with 13 bases remaining between them. CDR1 and CDR2 from the germline V gene are DFQATT and SNEGSKA (reference sequence). In DNA form, the CDR3 reads TGCAGTGCCCCTTGGGGGCTAAACACCGGGGAGCTGTTTCTT. The encoded protein is CSAPWGLNTGELFL.

CDR3 residues: CASSQESGDEQYF. The CDR3 DNA follows: TGCGCCAGCAGCCAAGAATCTGGGGACGAGCAGTACTTC. The chain is built from TRBV4-1 and TRBJ2-7; D remains ambiguous. Trimming removed 0 bases from V and 5 bases from J, with 8 bases in between. Germline CDR1 reads MGHRA; CDR2 reads YSYEKL. This CDR3 region has 13 residues.

To note about this clonotype: A read error likely explains this, since a far larger clone differs by one base. The chain has TRBV6-2 or TRBV6-3 and TRBJ2-7, with 8 bases matching TRBD2. CDR1 and CDR2 (germline): MNHEY, SVGEGT. Unmatched junction bases numbered 12, after V lost 7 bases and J lost 7 bases. The CDR3 has 14 residues. The CDR3 is CASILAGLNNEQYF. CDR3 DNA: TGTGCCAGCATCCTAGCGGGCTTAAACAATGAGCAGTACTTC.

There are many counts of this clonotype. The chain has TRBV20-1 and TRBJ2-7, with 10 bases fitting TRBD2. The CDR3 spans 14 residues. Per the germline V gene, CDR1 is DFQATT and CDR2 is SNEGSKA (reference sequence). V dropped 0 bases and J dropped 6; count of bases not matched to a gene: 5. DNA for the CDR3: TGCAGTGCTAGAGAAGCGGGAGGGATCGGCGAGCAGTACTTC. Translated: CSAREAGGIGEQYF.

The J gene is TRBJ1-1, the V gene TRBV19; D gene ambiguous. Germline V CDR1 and CDR2: LNHDA, SQIVND (reference sequence). Trimming took off 4 bases at V and 7 bases at J, with 13 bases between the two ends. This CDR3 has 13 amino acids. The CDR3 DNA sequence: TGTGCCAGTAGTAACTTACCAGGAGATGAAGCTTTCTTT. It yields the protein CASSNLPGDEAFF.

This clonotype was detected ten times or more. V usage is TRBV2 and J usage is TRBJ2-7; TRBD1 matches at 10 bases. The CDR3 is made up of 15 amino acids. Germline V gives CDR1 SNHLY, CDR2 FYNNEI. Trimming cost V 3 bases and J 5 bases; bases outside gene matches: 7. CDR3 amino acids: CASSDEGQGLDEQYF. CDR3 coding DNA: TGTGCCAGCAGTGACGAGGGACAGGGGCTCGACGAGCAGTACTTC.

This clonotype was found many times. This chain's CDR3 is CAWSIRTSGRAGYEQYF. In DNA, the CDR3 is TGTGCCTGGAGTATACGGACTAGCGGGAGGGCCGGGTACGAGCAGTACTTC. The chain couples TRBV30 to TRBJ2-7; 15 nucleotides match TRBD2. Losses at the gene ends were 2 bases for V and 4 bases for J; bases not matched to a gene: 9. There are 17 residues in the CDR3. CDR1 is GTSNPN, CDR2 SVGIG, per germline (reference sequence).

This clonotype was detected a few times. The gene calls are TRBV29-1 and TRBJ2-1; 9 bases line up with TRBD2. V lost 7 bases and J lost 5; bases outside the gene matches: 6. The CDR3 is made up of 13 amino acids. Germline CDR1 and CDR2: SQVTM and ANQGSEA. CDR3 protein: CSGGTSPDNEQFF. The CDR3, as DNA: TGCAGCGGGGGGACTAGCCCGGACAATGAGCAGTTCTTC.

This clonotype has ten or more counts. Written as DNA, the CDR3 is TGTGCCAGCAGTGAGGGATGGGTGAATCAGCCCCAGCATTTT. Amino acid sequence: CASSEGWVNQPQHF. The rearrangement joins TRBV2 to TRBJ1-5; D remains unclear. The ends were cut back, 3 bases at V and 4 bases at J, with 10 bases in the middle. The CDR3 is 14 residues long. Germline CDR1 reads SNHLY; CDR2 reads FYNNEI.

This clonotype was recorded a few times. Here the CDR3 DNA reads TGTGCCAGCAGCGAACTAGCGGGAGGGCGGGAGACCCAGTACTTC. The encoded protein is CASSELAGGRETQYF. The chain is built from TRBV28 and TRBJ2-5; 13 bases map to TRBD2. The CDR3 covers 15 residues. CDR1 and CDR2 from the germline V gene are MDHEN and SYDVKM. The J segment lost 5 bases and the V segment lost 6 bases, leaving 6 bases of the junction unmatched.